Presented here are 20 T cell receptor beta chains from one specimen sequenced in a study of cytomegalovirus exposure and HLA in healthy donors. The PCR used 60 Vbeta and 13 Jbeta primers. The table came from immunoSEQ multiplex PCR; TCRdb's copy has only in-frame clones and leaves some out. The table shows some 91,000 clones, with around 80% occurring only once. The sequenced sample was PBMCs. The receptors come from an older woman in good health and CMV-seronegative.

The chain recombines TRBV29-1 with TRBJ2-1, with a weak D call TRBD2 (7 bases). This CDR3 region has 13 residues. Trimming pared 6 bases from V and 4 bases from J, leaving 13 bases between. Germline V gene lookup returns CDR1 SQVTM and CDR2 ANQGSEA. CDR3 residues: CSVSGGRYNEQFF. The CDR3 coding sequence is TGCAGCGTATCGGGGGGCCGATACAATGAGCAGTTCTTC.

This clone was observed a single time. The V call is TRBV2, the J call TRBJ1-2; D is perhaps TRBD1 (6 bases). The germline gives CDR1 SNHLY, CDR2 FYNNEI. V lost 6 bases to trimming and J lost 4 bases, with 12 bases between them. The length of the CDR3 is 13 residues. The CDR3 region has the DNA TGTGCCAGCAGCGGCACAGGGACCTATGGCTACACCTTC. Encoded protein: CASSGTGTYGYTF.

This chain joins TRBV18 and TRBJ2-1; TRBD1 matches at 8 bases. This CDR3 region has 15 residues. With V trimmed by 4 bases and J by 0 bases, 2 bases remained unmatched. Germline CDR1 is KGHSH and CDR2 is LQKENI. The CDR3 is CASSRQGTSYNEQFF. The CDR3 nucleotides read TGTGCCAGCTCACGACAGGGGACCTCCTACAATGAGCAGTTCTTC.

The J gene is TRBJ2-1, the V gene TRBV19; 14 bases are shared with TRBD2. This CDR3 region has 19 residues. V dropped 5 bases and J dropped 9; count of bases not matched to a gene: 18. Germline CDR1 is LNHDA and CDR2 is SQIVND (reference sequence). Here the CDR3 DNA reads TGTGCCAGTAGTCCCTCTACGGGACTAGCGGGAGTCGAAGTGGGTGAGCAGTTCTTC. It is translated as CASSPSTGLAGVEVGEQFF.

This clone appeared a few times. The CDR3 sequence: CASSRTGAGELFF. The CDR3 region has the DNA TGTGCCAGCAGCAGGACAGGAGCCGGGGAGCTGTTTTTT. This chain connects TRBV5-5 to TRBJ2-2, with 7 bases lining up with TRBD1. J gave up 6 bases and V 4 bases, and 3 bases lay outside the gene matches. From germline, CDR1 is SGHKS and CDR2 YYEKEE (reference sequence). The CDR3 totals 13 residues.

The V and J genes are TRBV15 and TRBJ1-1; the D gene is possibly TRBD1 (5 bases). CDR1 and CDR2 (germline): LNHNV, YYDKDF (reference sequence). V gave up 5 bases and J gave up 10 bases, with 17 bases separating them. This CDR3 region has 13 residues. CDR3 coding DNA: TGTGCCACCAGCCGACAGCGAGCGGAGGGAGCTTTCTTT. This codes for CATSRQRAEGAFF.

The chain combines TRBV9 with TRBJ2-5; 8 bases fit TRBD2. Germline CDR1 is SGDLS and CDR2 is YYNGEE. J lost 5 bases, V lost 0 bases, and 6 bases had no gene match. The CDR3 is made up of 15 amino acids. In nucleotides, the CDR3 is TGTGCCAGCAGCGTAGCTAGCGGGTTACGGGAGACCCAGTACTTC. Translated: CASSVASGLRETQYF.

The chain is built from TRBV29-1 and TRBJ2-3, with 9 bases lining up with TRBD1. The CDR3 contains 14 residues. V was pared by 3 bases and J by 0 bases, with 1 base of the junction left unmatched. CDR1 is SQVTM and CDR2 is ANQGSEA in the germline V gene. The CDR3 nucleotides read TGCAGCGTTGAGGACAGGGGAAGCACAGATACGCAGTATTTT. Protein product: CSVEDRGSTDTQYF.

The rearrangement joins TRBV15 to TRBJ1-1; maybe TRBD1 (6 bases). Germline CDR1 reads LNHNV; CDR2 reads YYDKDF (reference sequence). The ends were cut back, 4 bases at V and 0 bases at J, with 9 bases in the middle. The CDR3 length is 14 residues. The CDR3 nucleotides are TGTGCCACCAGCACTGACAGGATGAACACTGAAGCTTTCTTT. Its protein is CATSTDRMNTEAFF.

This clone occurred once. CDR3 nucleotides: TGTGCCAGCAGGCCCCCGGGCGGGAGCCTGGCCTACGAGCAGTACTTC. Residues: CASRPPGGSLAYEQYF. This chain links TRBV28 with TRBJ2-7; TRBD2 agrees at 7 bases. J gave up 2 bases and V 6 bases, and 13 bases lay outside the gene matches. The CDR3 is 16 residues long. Germline-derived CDR1 and CDR2 are MDHEN and SYDVKM.

The chain recombines TRBV7-6 with TRBJ2-2; D is unresolved. This CDR3 region has 15 residues. From germline, CDR1 is SGHVS and CDR2 FNYEAQ. Trimming took 2 bases from V and 3 from J, leaving 10 bases between them. The CDR3 protein is CASSLQSDHTGELFF. The CDR3 coding sequence is TGTGCCAGCAGCTTACAAAGCGACCACACCGGGGAGCTGTTTTTT.

The gene calls are TRBV6-5 and TRBJ1-2; D is uncertain. The V end lost 0 bases, the J end lost 2 bases, and 7 bases lay between the germline ends. The CDR3 sequence is 14 residues long. Germline CDR1 MNHEY, CDR2 SVGAGI. CDR3 coding DNA: TGTGCCAGCAGTTACTCGGCGGTGAACTATGGCTACACCTTC. The encoded protein is CASSYSAVNYGYTF.

This chain links TRBV10-3 with TRBJ2-5; 10 nucleotides align to TRBD1. This CDR3 has 14 amino acids. Trimming removed 6 bases from V and 4 bases from J; junction bases left unmatched: 5. CDR1 is ENHRY and CDR2 is SYGVKD in the germline V gene. For the CDR3, the DNA is TGTGCCATCAGGCCGACAGGGGGCGCAGAGACCCAGTACTTC. This gives the protein CAIRPTGGAETQYF.

This clone was seen just once. The rearrangement links TRBV4-3 to TRBJ2-1; 10 bases line up with TRBD2. This CDR3 comprises 17 residues. Germline V gene data show CDR1 as LGHNA and CDR2 as YSLEER. The junction had 9 bases not matched to a gene; V was cut back by 3 bases and J by 4 bases. The DNA for the CDR3 is TGCGCCAGCAGCCAGAGCCCGGGACTAGCGCAGTACAATGAGCAGTTCTTC. It encodes CASSQSPGLAQYNEQFF.

The chain combines TRBV14 with TRBJ1-1, with D possibly matching TRBD1 (5 bases). The germline V gene encodes CDR1 SGHDN and CDR2 FVKESK. The CDR3 extends over 13 amino acids. V was cut by 2 bases and J by 4 bases, with 8 bases left in between. In DNA form, the CDR3 reads TGTGCCAGCAGCCAACAGGGTGGCACTGAAGCTTTCTTT. This codes for CASSQQGGTEAFF.

V usage is TRBV5-4 and J usage is TRBJ2-1, with D tentatively TRBD1 (6 bases). CDR1 and CDR2 from the germline V gene are SGHNT and YYREEE (reference sequence). This CDR3 is 15 amino acids long. The V and J ends lost 4 bases and 0 bases respectively, with 11 bases between them. This chain's CDR3 is CASSKGQDSYNEQFF. CDR3 sequence (DNA): TGTGCCAGCAGCAAGGGACAAGACTCCTACAATGAGCAGTTCTTC.

The chain employs TRBV5-1 and TRBJ2-1, with 8 bases fitting TRBD2. Trimming at V came to 4 bases and at J to 5 bases, leaving 5 bases not matched to a gene. This CDR3 is 14 amino acids long. Germline CDR1 is SGHRS and CDR2 is YFSETQ. This CDR3 is CASSPTSANNEQFF. The CDR3 DNA reads TGCGCCAGCAGCCCGACTAGCGCCAACAATGAGCAGTTCTTC. Drawing the rest from reference TRBV5-1 and TRBJ2-1, the complete variable domain is KAGVTQTPRYLIKTRGQQVTLSCSPISGHRSVSWYQQTPGQGLQFLFEYFSETQRNKGNFPGRFSGRQFSNSRSEMNVSTLELGDSALYLCASSPTSANNEQFFGPGTRLTVL.

This sequence joins TRBV4-1 and TRBJ2-7; D perhaps matches TRBD1 (5 bases). Deletions cut 2 bases from V and 0 bases from J, with 14 bases between. This CDR3 comprises 16 residues. Germline V gives CDR1 MGHRA, CDR2 YSYEKL. CDR3 DNA sequence: TGCGCCAGCAGCCAAAAACAGGCCTTTGTCTCCTACGAGCAGTACTTC. Its protein product is CASSQKQAFVSYEQYF.

Remarks on this clone: Other DNA sequences in the sample encode the same CDR3. The rearrangement joins TRBV5-6 to TRBJ1-1, with D hard to call. The V and J ends lost 0 bases and 2 bases respectively, with 5 bases between them. This CDR3 comprises 13 residues. CDR1 is SGHDT, CDR2 YYEEEE, per germline. The CDR3 protein is CASSLGGNTEAFF. The CDR3 nucleotides are TGTGCCAGCAGCTTGGGAGGAAACACTGAAGCTTTCTTT.

The V gene is TRBV5-1, the J gene TRBJ1-2, with TRBD1 as a possible D gene (6 bases). CDR1 is SGHRS, CDR2 YFSETQ, per germline. V was cut by 4 bases and J by 4 bases, with 11 bases left in between. The CDR3 is 13 residues long. CDR3 nucleotides: TGCGCCAGCAGCCCGGACAGACTCTATGGCTACACCTTC. It is translated as CASSPDRLYGYTF. The full variable domain, in which reference TRBV5-1 and TRBJ1-2 provide the parts outside the CDR3, is KAGVTQTPRYLIKTRGQQVTLSCSPISGHRSVSWYQQTPGQGLQFLFEYFSETQRNKGNFPGRFSGRQFSNSRSEMNVSTLELGDSALYLCASSPDRLYGYTFGSGTRLTVV.